This TCR beta chain came from a study of tumour-infiltrating T cells in Burkitt lymphoma. Study information: Patients covered every epidemiological subtype of Burkitt lymphoma. Survival, overall and progression-free, tracked with productive clonality.

General study points: Several public clonotypes were shared across many Burkitt lymphoma patients.

This clone was observed a few times. What it recognizes is unknown. This CDR3 spans 11 amino acids. Trimming took off 5 bases at V and 6 bases at J, with 9 bases between the two ends. CDR1 and CDR2 from the germline V gene are SQVTM and ANQGSEA. Clones were read by immunoSEQ multiplex PCR, and TCRdb kept only the in-frame ones, dropping some. The sample holds tens of thousands of clones, less than 35% seen once. Sequenced input: tumor tissue. The receptor comes from a human donor with Burkitt lymphoma. The chain has TRBV29-1 and TRBJ2-3; D is perhaps TRBD2 (6 bases). The CDR3 reads CSVPRGDTQYF. The DNA for the CDR3 is TGCAGCGTTCCCCGGGGGGATACGCAGTATTTT.